A selection of T cell receptor beta chains follows, all from one sample in a study of T cells in Graves' hyperthyroidism and ophthalmopathy. In TCRdb, the multiplex PCR reads were re-called with MiXCR into one record per CDR3 protein. The sample includes hundreds of thousands of distinct CDR3 sequences, approximately 19% of them seen just once. The specimen sequenced was blood. These receptors all come from a woman aged 50 to 60 with Graves' hyperthyroidism that later progressed to Graves' ophthalmopathy. Each CDR3 is given with its conserved first and last residue. Each record gives: V gene, D gene, J gene, clone size, CDR3 DNA, CDR3 protein. D genes are given only for firm matches. The listing skips clone size in some rows; elsewhere it reads once, few, many or a size class.

v_gene: TRBV7-3; d_gene: -; j_gene: TRBJ2-5; abundance: many; CDR3nt: TGTGCCAGCAGCTTGGGCAACGGAGAGACCCAGTACTTC; CDR3aa: CASSLGNGETQYF
v_gene: TRBV6-1; d_gene: -; j_gene: TRBJ1-3; abundance: few; CDR3nt: TGTGCCAGCAGTGAACTTCGACAGTCTGGAAACACCATATATTTT; CDR3aa: CASSELRQSGNTIYF
v_gene: TRBV5-1; d_gene: TRBD2; j_gene: TRBJ2-1; abundance: many; CDR3nt: TGCGCCAGCAGCTTCGGTCCTAGCGGGGGCGGGAGTGAGCAGTTCTTC; CDR3aa: CASSFGPSGGGSEQFF
v_gene: TRBV7-9; d_gene: -; j_gene: TRBJ1-1; abundance: -; CDR3nt: TGTGCCAGCAGACTTAGGTCAGGGTTGAACACTGAAGCTTTCTTT; CDR3aa: CASRLRSGLNTEAFF
v_gene: TRBV6-1; d_gene: -; j_gene: TRBJ2-6; abundance: few; CDR3nt: TGTGCCAGCATGTCTTCTGGGGCCAACGTCCTGACTTTC; CDR3aa: CASMSSGANVLTF
v_gene: TRBV20-1; d_gene: -; j_gene: TRBJ2-5; abundance: few; CDR3nt: TGCAGTGCTAGAAAGGGGATCGAGACCCAGTACTTC; CDR3aa: CSARKGIETQYF
v_gene: TRBV25-1; d_gene: -; j_gene: TRBJ2-6; abundance: -; CDR3nt: TGTGCCAGCAGTGAATACGGGGCCGGGGCCAACGTCCTGACTTTC; CDR3aa: CASSEYGAGANVLTF
v_gene: TRBV18; d_gene: -; j_gene: TRBJ2-5; abundance: few; CDR3nt: TGTGCCAGCTCACGGGGGATCGAAGAGACCCAGTACTTC; CDR3aa: CASSRGIEETQYF
v_gene: TRBV6-1; d_gene: -; j_gene: TRBJ2-4; abundance: few; CDR3nt: TGTGCGTCGACGAGGGGAGTCGCCAAAAACATTCAGTACTTC; CDR3aa: CASTRGVAKNIQYF
v_gene: TRBV15; d_gene: TRBD1; j_gene: TRBJ1-4; abundance: -; CDR3nt: TGTGCCACCAGCAGGGAGGGACAGGTTAATGAAAAACTGTTTTTT; CDR3aa: CATSREGQVNEKLFF